This record concerns one TCR beta chain sequence. The antigen remains undetermined. The germline CDR1 and CDR2 sequences are MNHEY and SMNVEV (reference sequence). This CDR3 is built from 15 residues. Between the trimmed V and J ends, which lost 1 base and 5 bases, there was a span of 14 bases. This sample is drawn from a study of OX40 agonist ivuxolimab in advanced cancers. Study overall: Patients in the trial were receiving intravenous ivuxolimab every 2 weeks, at doses of 0.01 to 10 mg/kg. Findings and caveats of the study: The mean number of expanded clones was higher in CD8+ T cells than in CD4+.

TCRdb's copy holds only in-frame clones and misses some; the assay was immunoSEQ multiplex PCR. The table records around 20,000 clones, around 80% of them present only once. The rearrangement joins TRBV27 to TRBJ2-5; tentatively, D is TRBD2 (6 bases). The TCR was taken from an adult with an advanced solid tumor such as melanoma, head and neck, liver or kidney cancer. The input for sequencing was CD4+ or CD8+ T cells sorted from blood, taken in a trial of the OX40 agonist ivuxolimab. CDR3 amino acids: CASSLFGGLGETQYF. The CDR3 bases are TGTGCCAGCAGTTTATTCGGGGGTTTGGGGGAGACCCAGTACTTC.